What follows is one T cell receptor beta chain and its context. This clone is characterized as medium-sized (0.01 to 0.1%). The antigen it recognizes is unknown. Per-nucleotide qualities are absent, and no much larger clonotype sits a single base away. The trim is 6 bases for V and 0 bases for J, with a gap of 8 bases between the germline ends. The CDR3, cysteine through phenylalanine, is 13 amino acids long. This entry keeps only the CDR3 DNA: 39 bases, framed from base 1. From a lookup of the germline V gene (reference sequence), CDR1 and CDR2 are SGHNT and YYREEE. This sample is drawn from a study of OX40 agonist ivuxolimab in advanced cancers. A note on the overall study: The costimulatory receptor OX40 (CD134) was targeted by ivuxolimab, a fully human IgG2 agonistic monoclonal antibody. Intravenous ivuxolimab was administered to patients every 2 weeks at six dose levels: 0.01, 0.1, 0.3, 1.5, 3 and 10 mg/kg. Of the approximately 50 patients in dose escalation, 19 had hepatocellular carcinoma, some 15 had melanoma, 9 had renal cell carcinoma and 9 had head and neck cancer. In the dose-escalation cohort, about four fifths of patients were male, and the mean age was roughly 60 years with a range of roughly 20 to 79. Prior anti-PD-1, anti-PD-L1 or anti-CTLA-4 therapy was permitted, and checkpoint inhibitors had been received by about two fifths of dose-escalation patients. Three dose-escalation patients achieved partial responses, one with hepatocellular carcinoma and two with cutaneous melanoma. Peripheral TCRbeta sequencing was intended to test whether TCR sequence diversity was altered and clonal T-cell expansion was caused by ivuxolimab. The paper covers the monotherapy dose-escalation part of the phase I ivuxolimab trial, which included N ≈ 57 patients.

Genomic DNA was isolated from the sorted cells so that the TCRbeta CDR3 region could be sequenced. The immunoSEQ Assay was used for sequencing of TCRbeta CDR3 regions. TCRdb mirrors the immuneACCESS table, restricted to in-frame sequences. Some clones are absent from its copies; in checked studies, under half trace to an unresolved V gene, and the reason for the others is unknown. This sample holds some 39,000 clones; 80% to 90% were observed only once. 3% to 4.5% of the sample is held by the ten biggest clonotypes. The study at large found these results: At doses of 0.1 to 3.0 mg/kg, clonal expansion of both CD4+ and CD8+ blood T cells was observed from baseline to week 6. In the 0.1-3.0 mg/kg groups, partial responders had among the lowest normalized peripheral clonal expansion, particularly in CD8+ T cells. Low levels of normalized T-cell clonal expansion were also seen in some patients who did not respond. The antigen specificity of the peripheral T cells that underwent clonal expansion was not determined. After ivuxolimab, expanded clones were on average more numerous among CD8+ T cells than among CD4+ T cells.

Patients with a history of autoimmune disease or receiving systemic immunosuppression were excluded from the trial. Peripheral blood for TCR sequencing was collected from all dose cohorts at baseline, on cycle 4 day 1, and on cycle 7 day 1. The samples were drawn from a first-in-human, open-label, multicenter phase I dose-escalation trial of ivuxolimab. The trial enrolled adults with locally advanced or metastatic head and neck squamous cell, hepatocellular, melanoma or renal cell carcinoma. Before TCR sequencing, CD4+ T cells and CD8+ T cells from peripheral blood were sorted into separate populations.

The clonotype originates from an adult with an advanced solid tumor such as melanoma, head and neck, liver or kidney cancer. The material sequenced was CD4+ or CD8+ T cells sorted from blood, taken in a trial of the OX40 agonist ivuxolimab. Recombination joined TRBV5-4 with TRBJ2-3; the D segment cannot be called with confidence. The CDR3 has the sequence CASKGRSTDTQYF. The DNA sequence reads TGTGCCAGCAAGGGTCGGAGCACAGATACGCAGTATTTT.